These T cell receptor beta chains were read from a single sample in a study of spatial heterogeneity in lung cancer. A single record per CDR3 protein comes from TCRdb applying MiXCR to the 5' RACE reads. The sample shows about 95,000 distinct CDR3 sequences, around 10% of them seen only once. The source material was PBMCs, sampled at surgery. Source of these receptors: a male donor with early-stage non-small cell lung cancer. Both conserved end residues are part of each CDR3. D genes are given only for firm matches. Some rows mark clone size as missing; the rest say once, few, many or name a class of expanded clone.

clone_size	v_call	j_call	d_call	cdr3_aa	cdr3_nt
NA	TRBV4-2	TRBJ2-7	TRBD2	CASSARLAGPAREQYF	TGTGCCAGCAGCGCCAGACTAGCGGGCCCTGCGAGGGAGCAGTACTTC
many	TRBV6-1	TRBJ1-1	NA	CASSEQGTEAFF	TGTGCCAGCAGTGAACAGGGTACTGAAGCTTTCTTT
many	TRBV12-3/TRBV12-4	TRBJ2-5	TRBD2	CASSFLGGGAGETQYF	TGTGCCAGCAGTTTCTTGGGCGGGGGGGCCGGAGAGACCCAGTACTTC
many	TRBV10-3	TRBJ1-2	NA	CAISGGTPYGNYGYTF	TGTGCCATCAGTGGCGGGACACCCTATGGGAACTATGGCTACACCTTC
NA	TRBV10-3	TRBJ1-1	NA	CAIRGDQFYTEAFF	TGTGCCATCAGGGGGGACCAATTTTACACTGAAGCTTTCTTT
many	TRBV20-1	TRBJ2-3	NA	CSAFIGFGSDTQYF	TGCAGTGCTTTCATAGGGTTCGGAAGTGATACGCAGTATTTT
NA	TRBV3-1	TRBJ1-5	NA	CASSLAAWPDSNQPQHF	TGTGCCAGCAGCCTCGCGGCTTGGCCAGATAGCAATCAGCCCCAGCATTTT
many	TRBV24-1	TRBJ1-2	NA	CATSDPGRDYGYTF	TGTGCCACCAGTGACCCCGGACGTGACTATGGCTACACCTTC
NA	TRBV2	TRBJ1-2	TRBD1	CASSEAVIGTGLFTF	TGTGCCAGCAGTGAAGCTGTTATAGGGACAGGGTTATTCACCTTC
NA	TRBV7-9	TRBJ1-2	NA	CASSLNRDHYGYTF	TGTGCCAGCAGCTTAAACAGGGATCACTATGGCTACACCTTC
few	TRBV10-3	TRBJ1-1	NA	CAINGTGSAAEAFF	TGTGCCATCAACGGGACCGGGAGTGCAGCGGAAGCTTTCTTT
NA	TRBV5-6	TRBJ1-3	NA	CASSLDTTSGNTIYF	TGTGCCAGCAGCTTGGACACTACCTCTGGAAACACCATATATTTT
NA	TRBV3-1	TRBJ2-3	TRBD2	CASSLSTSSDTQYF	TGTGCCAGCAGCCTCTCGACTAGCTCAGATACGCAGTATTTT
few	TRBV29-1	TRBJ2-3	TRBD2	CSVEVASGRAPDTQYF	TGCAGCGTTGAAGTAGCAAGCGGGAGGGCCCCAGATACGCAGTATTTT
many	TRBV29-1	TRBJ2-7	NA	CSVVEEFYEQYF	TGCAGCGTTGTCGAAGAATTCTACGAGCAGTACTTC
few	TRBV29-1	TRBJ2-1	TRBD1	CSVFFRDRGHNEQFF	TGCAGCGTTTTTTTCCGGGACAGAGGCCACAATGAGCAGTTCTTC
NA	TRBV3-1	TRBJ1-1	NA	CASSQGPGNTEAFF	TGTGCCAGCAGCCAAGGTCCGGGGAACACTGAAGCTTTCTTT
large	TRBV28	TRBJ2-6	NA	CASSLRGANVLTF	TGTGCCAGCAGTTTGAGGGGGGCCAACGTCCTGACTTTC
few	TRBV19	TRBJ1-5	NA	CASTEWGRGQPQHF	TGTGCCAGCACCGAGTGGGGGCGAGGACAGCCCCAGCATTTT
NA	TRBV2	TRBJ2-1	NA	CASSEIRSYNEQFF	TGTGCCAGCAGTGAAATTCGTAGCTACAATGAGCAGTTCTTC
NA	TRBV6-2/TRBV6-3	TRBJ1-5	TRBD1	CASTKSTGWGQPQHF	TGTGCCAGCACCAAATCGACAGGGTGGGGTCAGCCCCAGCATTTT
many	TRBV12-3/TRBV12-4	TRBJ1-5	NA	CASSFSLNQPQHF	TGTGCCAGCAGTTTTTCACTGAATCAGCCCCAGCATTTT
many	TRBV28	TRBJ2-7	TRBD1	CASSLETGIDEQYF	TGTGCCAGCAGCCTAGAGACAGGGATCGACGAGCAGTACTTC
many	TRBV29-1	TRBJ2-2	NA	CSVELRGGQAGELFF	TGCAGCGTTGAATTGCGAGGGGGGCAGGCCGGGGAGCTGTTTTTT
many	TRBV4-2	TRBJ1-3	NA	CASSQEDSFSGNTIYF	TGTGCCAGCAGCCAAGAGGACAGCTTCTCTGGAAACACCATATATTTT
few	TRBV28	TRBJ2-3	NA	CASSLTLGYQRSSTDTQYF	TGTGCCAGCAGTTTGACCCTGGGGTATCAGAGGTCGAGCACAGATACGCAGTATTTT
few	TRBV19	TRBJ1-4	NA	CASSIARGGEKLFF	TGTGCCAGTAGTATAGCCAGGGGCGGCGAAAAACTGTTTTTT
many	TRBV20-1	TRBJ2-1	TRBD2	CSARILAGANEQFF	TGCAGTGCTAGGATACTAGCGGGAGCCAATGAGCAGTTCTTC
NA	TRBV2	TRBJ1-5	TRBD1	CASSGTGGYQPQHF	TGTGCCAGCAGTGGGACAGGGGGCTATCAGCCCCAGCATTTT
NA	TRBV2	TRBJ2-7	TRBD1	CASSEGTGPYF	TGTGCCAGCAGTGAAGGGACAGGGCCCTACTTC
many	TRBV7-9	TRBJ2-3	TRBD1	CASSQNSGTATDTQYF	TGTGCCAGCAGCCAGAATTCCGGGACAGCCACAGATACGCAGTATTTT
NA	TRBV9	TRBJ2-3	NA	CASSVEGTYGDTQYF	TGTGCCAGCAGCGTAGAAGGGACGTACGGAGATACGCAGTATTTT
many	TRBV7-2	TRBJ1-2	NA	CASSLVGQGRSGYTF	TGTGCCAGCAGCTTAGTCGGCCAGGGGCGCAGTGGCTACACCTTC